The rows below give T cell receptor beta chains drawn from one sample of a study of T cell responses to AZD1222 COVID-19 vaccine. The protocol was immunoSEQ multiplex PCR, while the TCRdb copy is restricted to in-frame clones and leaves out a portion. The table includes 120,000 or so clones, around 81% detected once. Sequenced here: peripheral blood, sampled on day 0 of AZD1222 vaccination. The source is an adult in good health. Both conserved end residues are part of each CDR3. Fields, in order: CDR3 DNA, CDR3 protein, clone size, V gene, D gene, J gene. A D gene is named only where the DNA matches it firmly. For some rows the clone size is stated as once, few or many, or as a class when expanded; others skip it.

CDR3nt: TGTGCCAGCAGTCTGGGGGATGAAGCTTTCTTT
CDR3aa: CASSLGDEAFF
abundance: few
v_gene: TRBV6-2/TRBV6-3
d_gene: -
j_gene: TRBJ1-1

CDR3nt: TGTGCCAGCAGCCCAGGTCCTTATATCTATAATTCACCCCTCCACTTT
CDR3aa: CASSPGPYIYNSPLHF
abundance: -
v_gene: TRBV9
d_gene: -
j_gene: TRBJ1-6

CDR3nt: TGTGCCAGCAGCTCGGGTCTTGACCCCAGCTCCTACGAGCAGTACTTC
CDR3aa: CASSSGLDPSSYEQYF
abundance: -
v_gene: TRBV5-6
d_gene: -
j_gene: TRBJ2-7

CDR3nt: TGTGCCACCAGTGGGGTAGGGGATAGCACAGATACGCAGTATTTT
CDR3aa: CATSGVGDSTDTQYF
abundance: many
v_gene: TRBV24-1
d_gene: -
j_gene: TRBJ2-3

CDR3nt: TGCGCCAGCAGCCAAGGAGGCCTAGCGGGGGGGAAGAGGCAAGGTGAGCAGTTCTTC
CDR3aa: CASSQGGLAGGKRQGEQFF
abundance: once
v_gene: TRBV4-1
d_gene: TRBD2
j_gene: TRBJ2-1

CDR3nt: TGTGCCACCAGCAGAGGGATAGCGGGAGGGAGCAATGAGCAGTTCTTC
CDR3aa: CATSRGIAGGSNEQFF
abundance: -
v_gene: TRBV15
d_gene: TRBD2
j_gene: TRBJ2-1

CDR3nt: TGTGCCAGCAGGGGGACAGGGGGACAGCCCCAGCATTTT
CDR3aa: CASRGTGGQPQHF
abundance: -
v_gene: TRBV2
d_gene: TRBD1
j_gene: TRBJ1-5

CDR3nt: TGTGCCATCAGTGAGTCCGTGGCTTATCGAGGTGAGCAGTTCTTC
CDR3aa: CAISESVAYRGEQFF
abundance: few
v_gene: TRBV10-3
d_gene: -
j_gene: TRBJ2-1

CDR3nt: TGTGCCAGCAGTTTCCCACTCGGGGATAACTATGGCTACACCTTC
CDR3aa: CASSFPLGDNYGYTF
abundance: -
v_gene: TRBV28
d_gene: -
j_gene: TRBJ1-2

CDR3nt: TGTGCCAGCAGTGCCGACTATCCCGGGGAGCAGTACTTC
CDR3aa: CASSADYPGEQYF
abundance: -
v_gene: TRBV12-3/TRBV12-4
d_gene: -
j_gene: TRBJ2-7

CDR3nt: TGCGCCAGCAGCCCACCAGGGAGGAATTCACCCCTCCACTTT
CDR3aa: CASSPPGRNSPLHF
abundance: -
v_gene: TRBV4-1
d_gene: -
j_gene: TRBJ1-6